The rows below give T cell receptor beta chains drawn from one sample of a study of blood T cell repertoires in COVID-19. This table comes from immunoSEQ multiplex PCR, and its TCRdb copy is limited to in-frame clones, with some not included. Of around 80,000 clones in the sample, about 87% were seen once. The sequenced sample was peripheral blood. The receptors originated from a human donor in a cohort sampled during active COVID-19. CDR3s include the opening cysteine and the closing phenylalanine or tryptophan. The order of the fields is clone size, V gene, J gene, D gene, CDR3 DNA, CDR3 protein. D genes are given only for firm matches. Clone size is stated in some rows and not others, as once, few, many or a class when expanded.

>few|TRBV10-2|TRBJ2-3|TRBD2
TGCGCCAGCAGTGACAGAGTGCGGGGGGGCACAGATACGCAGTATTTT
CASSDRVRGGTDTQYF
>-|TRBV11-3|TRBJ2-1|-
TGTGCCAGCAGCTTAGATAGGACTACATACAATGAGCAGTTCTTC
CASSLDRTTYNEQFF
>-|TRBV27|TRBJ1-2|TRBD1
TGTGCCAGCAGTAAATTGACAGGGCAAGGCTACACCTTC
CASSKLTGQGYTF
>-|TRBV18|TRBJ1-1|-
TGTGCCAGCTCACCACTGGAAGGGAGCACTGAAGCTTTCTTT
CASSPLEGSTEAFF
>-|TRBV6-6|TRBJ2-3|-
TGTGCCAGCAGTTATGAGGGTCTGAGCACAGATACGCAGTATTTT
CASSYEGLSTDTQYF
>-|TRBV7-8|TRBJ1-5|-
TGTGCCAGCAGCTTAGGGGTGAGCAGGGCTTTTAGCAATCAGCCCCAGCATTTT
CASSLGVSRAFSNQPQHF
>-|TRBV4-1|TRBJ2-1|-
TGCGCCAGCAGCCAAGGCGACAATGAGCAGTTCTTC
CASSQGDNEQFF
>-|TRBV6-5|TRBJ2-1|TRBD2
TGTGCCAGCAGTCCGGGACTAAGCTCCTACAATGAGCAGTTCTTC
CASSPGLSSYNEQFF
>-|TRBV28|TRBJ2-7|TRBD2
TGTGCCAGCAGTTTGACCGGGAGGGGAGGCGAGCAGTACTTC
CASSLTGRGGEQYF
>-|TRBV6-1|TRBJ1-5|TRBD1
TGTGCCAGCAGTGCCCAGACAGGGGGTAGCAATCAGCCCCAGCATTTT
CASSAQTGGSNQPQHF
>-|TRBV3-1/TRBV3-2|TRBJ1-1|TRBD1
TGTGCCAGCAGCCAAATGGACAGGGGCGGCACTGAAGCTTTCTTT
CASSQMDRGGTEAFF
>-|TRBV5-6|TRBJ1-1|TRBD1
TGTGCCAGCAGCATACGACAGGGATACACTGAAGCTTTCTTT
CASSIRQGYTEAFF
>-|TRBV28|TRBJ1-3|-
TGTGCCAGCACCCAACAGGGCCTCCTCTCTGGAAACACCATATATTTT
CASTQQGLLSGNTIYF
>-|TRBV19|TRBJ1-6|TRBD1
TGTGCCAGTAGTATCTTCTCCCCGGGGACAGGAGGTGGATCACCCCTCCACTTT
CASSIFSPGTGGGSPLHF
>-|TRBV19|TRBJ1-3|-
TGTGCCAGTAGCGAAAGGGACACCTCTGGAAACACCATATATTTT
CASSERDTSGNTIYF
>-|TRBV28|TRBJ2-3|-
TGTGCCAGCAGGGGAGTTAGCACAGATACGCAGTATTTT
CASRGVSTDTQYF
>-|TRBV12-3/TRBV12-4|TRBJ2-7|-
TGTGCCAGCTCAGGGGTGCCGGAAGAGCAGTACTTC
CASSGVPEEQYF
>-|TRBV2|TRBJ1-1|TRBD1
TGTGCCAGCAGTGAAGGACAGGGGTGGGCTGGAGCTTTCTTT
CASSEGQGWAGAFF
>-|TRBV6-5|TRBJ2-6|-
TGTGCCAGCAGTTACTTTACGGGCTCTGGGGCCAACGTCCTGACTTTC
CASSYFTGSGANVLTF
>once|TRBV6-4|TRBJ1-4|-
TGTGCCAGCAGTGACCAACAGGGCACTGGAAAACTGTTTTTT
CASSDQQGTGKLFF
>-|TRBV6-5|TRBJ2-3|-
TGTGCCAGCAGTCAATGGGGAGTTTCAGATACGCAGTATTTT
CASSQWGVSDTQYF
>-|TRBV10-3|TRBJ1-1|-
TGTGCCACAAGAGAGACAGTGAACACTGAAGCTTTCTTT
CATRETVNTEAFF
>-|TRBV28|TRBJ2-5|TRBD1
TGTGCCAGCAGTCGACGACAGGGGGCGTATGAGACCCAGTACTTC
CASSRRQGAYETQYF
>-|TRBV5-4|TRBJ2-2|-
TGTGCCAGCAGCTTGGTTGGTCAGGGTAAAACCGGGGAGCTGTTTTTT
CASSLVGQGKTGELFF
>-|TRBV27|TRBJ2-5|-
TGTGCCAGCAGTTTTGGGGGGACGAGGGAGACCCAGTACTTC
CASSFGGTRETQYF
>-|TRBV5-1|TRBJ1-4|-
TGCGCCAGCAGCTTGGCACTCGACGGGATTAATGAAAAACTGTTTTTT
CASSLALDGINEKLFF
>-|TRBV7-3|TRBJ2-1|-
TGTGCCAGCAGCTTAATTACGGACAGAAACAATGAGCAGTTCTTC
CASSLITDRNNEQFF
>-|TRBV15|TRBJ1-1|-
TGTGCCACCAGCAGAAGATTTGAGGGATTGGGAGCTTTCTTT
CATSRRFEGLGAFF
>-|TRBV28|TRBJ2-1|TRBD1
TGTGCCAGCAGGAGGACAGGGCTCGATGAGCAGTTCTTC
CASRRTGLDEQFF
>-|TRBV4-1|TRBJ1-4|-
TGCGCCAGCAGCCAAAGTGGGGCTCATGCAACTAATGAAAAACTGTTTTTT
CASSQSGAHATNEKLFF
>-|TRBV6-1|TRBJ2-7|TRBD2
TGTGCCAGCAGTGGACTAGCGGGAGAGGCTTTCTTCGGGCAGTACTTC
CASSGLAGEAFFGQYF
>-|TRBV6-6|TRBJ1-5|-
TGTGCCAGCAACTTAGACAATCAGCCCCAGCATTTT
CASNLDNQPQHF
>-|TRBV3-1/TRBV3-2|TRBJ2-7|-
TGTGCCAGCAGCCAGCCGGGACAAAGCTCCTACGAGCAGTACTTC
CASSQPGQSSYEQYF
>once|TRBV29-1|TRBJ2-7|-
TGCAGCGTTGAGGACACGCCCTACGAGCAGTACTTC
CSVEDTPYEQYF
>few|TRBV2|TRBJ1-5|-
TGTGCCAGCGCCATCAACAGGGTTAGCAATCAGCCCCAGCATTTT
CASAINRVSNQPQHF
>-|TRBV6-6|TRBJ1-1|-
TGTGCCAGCAGTTACCCGGAGGGTGGGACTGAAGCTTTCTTT
CASSYPEGGTEAFF
>-|TRBV7-2|TRBJ2-3|-
TGTGCCAGCAGCCTAAGACTAGATGGCGCAGATACGCAGTATTTT
CASSLRLDGADTQYF
>-|TRBV7-9|TRBJ1-4|-
TGTGCCAGCAGCTTAGGATCCCCTGTTCGGGAAAAACTGTTTTTT
CASSLGSPVREKLFF
>-|TRBV3-1/TRBV3-2|TRBJ2-7|TRBD1
TGTGCCAGCAGCCAGGGGACAGGGCTACTCTACGAGCAGTACTTC
CASSQGTGLLYEQYF
>-|TRBV15|TRBJ2-1|TRBD1
TGTGCCACCAGCGACCGGGACAGCAATGAGCAGTTCTTC
CATSDRDSNEQFF
>-|TRBV27|TRBJ2-7|-
TGTGCCAGCAGTTTAATCAGGGGCTACGAGCAGTACTTC
CASSLIRGYEQYF